This TCR beta chain is drawn from a study of blood T cell repertoires in COVID-19. The wider study: COVID-19 samples collected from the United States, Italy and Spain covered acute and convalescent phases.

Sequencing was performed with immunoSEQ multiplex PCR; in TCRdb, only in-frame clones are kept and a portion is missing. The sample gives approximately 300,000 clones, around 87% of which show up once; 1% is in the top ten. The CDR3 covers 17 residues. V trimming: 4 bases; J trimming: 8 bases; junction bases outside the gene matches: 15. Germline CDR1 and CDR2: KGHDR and SFDVKD. Sequenced: peripheral blood. The receptor comes from a man aged 50-59 years with active or convalescent COVID-19. The gene calls are TRBV24-1 and TRBJ2-1, with TRBD1 matching 8 bases. This chain's CDR3 is CATSDGLGRGRSYEQFF. The DNA of the CDR3 is TGTGCCACCAGTGACGGCTTAGGCAGGGGGCGCAGCTATGAGCAGTTCTTC.